A single count supports the clone carrying this T cell receptor (beta chain). This sample is drawn from a study of blood T cell repertoires in COVID-19. Study details: Samples came from the United States, Italy and Spain, spanning acute and convalescent COVID-19. PBMCs, B-cell-depleted T cells, or T cells were the source of the cDNA or gDNA that made up the material.

In the original workflow: Quantification of nucleated cells was approximated via reference gene primer amplification. Generated by immunoSEQ multiplex PCR, the TCRdb table keeps only in-frame clones and is missing some. V and J calls and clone size are copied from that table; D and trimming were computed from the DNA. The sample yields 90,000 to 100,000 clones, approximately 84% seen once. The CDR3 is 14 residues long. V was trimmed by 3 bases and J by 0 bases, leaving 6 bases between them. Germline V CDR1 and CDR2: SGHTA, FQGTGA. Input material: peripheral blood. The chain combines TRBV7-3 with TRBJ1-3; D ambiguous. This TCR was recovered from an older woman with acute or convalescent COVID-19. This CDR3 is CASSLAPSGNTIYF. CDR3 nucleotide sequence: TGTGCCAGCAGCTTGGCACCCTCTGGAAACACCATATATTTT.